The 25 T cell receptor beta chains below all came from one sample that was sequenced in a study of response to subunit inactivated influenza vaccine. TCRdb reprocessed the RT-PCR reads via MiXCR and lists one record per CDR3 protein. The profile shows fewer than 750,000 distinct CDR3 sequences, approximately 15% of them singletons. The sample here was PBMCs from blood, taken approximately 12 days after vaccination. The receptors shown here come from a man in his fifties who received an inactivated influenza vaccine.

V is TRBV20-1 and J is TRBJ1-2; D possibly corresponds to TRBD1 (6 bases). Trimming took off 4 bases at V and 4 bases at J, with 13 bases between the two ends. The CDR3 has 13 residues. Germline V CDR1 and CDR2: DFQATT, SNEGSKA (reference sequence). CDR3 in DNA: TGCAGTGCTATTGGGGGGCCGAGCTATGGCTACACCTTC. Its translation: CSAIGGPSYGYTF.

The J gene is TRBJ2-3, the V gene TRBV6-2 or TRBV6-3; D is unresolved. V lost 2 bases, J lost 2 bases, and 8 bases lay in between. From germline, CDR1 is MNHEY and CDR2 SVGEGT. The CDR3 is made up of 14 amino acids. CDR3 in amino acids: CASSYRGATDTQYF. CDR3 DNA sequence: TGTGCCAGCAGTTACAGAGGCGCCACAGATACGCAGTATTTT.

This sequence joins TRBV24-1 and TRBJ2-7; D is ambiguous. V was cut by 4 bases and J by 2 bases, with 8 bases left in between. From germline, CDR1 is KGHDR and CDR2 SFDVKD. The CDR3 runs 13 residues. CDR3 in amino acids: CATSDPWTYEQYF. The CDR3 nucleotides are TGTGCCACCAGTGACCCTTGGACCTACGAGCAGTACTTC.

This clonotype has more than one count but fewer than ten. The rearrangement uses TRBV20-1 and TRBJ2-3; 8 positions match TRBD2. The V segment lost 6 bases and the J segment 4 bases; nucleotides outside the gene matches: 6. The germline V gene has CDR1 DFQATT and CDR2 SNEGSKA (reference sequence). The CDR3 loop spans 13 amino acids. CDR3 bases: TGCAGTGCCACAGCGGGAGTTCCAGATACGCAGTATTTT. Translation gives CSATAGVPDTQYF.

At least ten counts were recorded for this clonotype. The V call is TRBV27, the J call TRBJ2-4; D is unclear. Germline loops: CDR1 MNHEY, CDR2 SMNVEV (reference sequence). Trimming removed 3 bases at V and 0 bases at J, with 12 bases between. The CDR3 is 16 amino acids. The CDR3 here is CASSFTAFLAKNIQYF. The CDR3 bases are TGTGCCAGCAGTTTTACAGCCTTCCTAGCCAAAAACATTCAGTACTTC.

The chain has TRBV12-3 or TRBV12-4 and TRBJ2-1; TRBD2 agrees at 14 bases. V lost 3 bases, J lost 8 bases, and 0 bases stayed unmatched. The CDR3 loop spans 14 amino acids. DNA of the CDR3: TGTGCCAGCAGTTTGACTAGCGGGGGGGATGAGCAGTTCTTC. It is translated as CASSLTSGGDEQFF.

This clonotype occurred a few times. The V call is TRBV4-1, the J call TRBJ1-2; D possibly corresponds to TRBD1 (6 bases). The CDR3 runs to 16 residues. Per germline, CDR1 MGHRA and CDR2 YSYEKL. V lost 3 bases and J 8 bases, leaving 22 bases between the germline ends. As DNA, the CDR3 is TGCGCCAGCAGCCACCTACAGGGATCTTTACGTGAGGGCTACACCTTC. This translates into CASSHLQGSLREGYTF.

This clonotype was counted a few times. The chain uses TRBV29-1 and TRBJ2-3; 9 bases align to TRBD2. CDR3 length: 15 amino acids. CDR1 SQVTM and CDR2 ANQGSEA come from the germline V gene. V lost 7 bases to trimming and J lost 2 bases; unmatched junction nucleotides: 10. The CDR3 sequence is CSAPLAGAATDTQYF. Here the CDR3 DNA reads TGCAGCGCTCCTTTAGCGGGAGCGGCCACAGATACGCAGTATTTT.

Only a few counts were recorded for this clonotype. The V and J genes are TRBV12-3 or TRBV12-4 and TRBJ2-3, with D possibly called TRBD1 or TRBD2 (7 bases each). Trimming pared 7 bases from V and 5 bases from J, leaving 22 bases between. This CDR3 comprises 16 residues. The CDR3 reads CASIPKGGGYGDTQYF. Here the CDR3 DNA reads TGTGCCAGCATCCCAAAGGGAGGGGGCTATGGAGATACGCAGTATTTT.

A few counts support this clonotype. The CDR3 nucleotides are TGCGCCAGCCGTTCAGGGAGTGGAAACACCATATATTTT. As protein: CASRSGSGNTIYF. V and J are TRBV5-1 and TRBJ1-3; maybe TRBD1 (5 bases). The germline CDR1 and CDR2 sequences are SGHRS and YFSETQ. V lost 7 bases and J 3 bases, leaving 11 bases between the germline ends. The CDR3 spans 13 residues. Complete variable domain (other parts from reference TRBV5-1 and TRBJ1-3): KAGVTQTPRYLIKTRGQQVTLSCSPISGHRSVSWYQQTPGQGLQFLFEYFSETQRNKGNFPGRFSGRQFSNSRSEMNVSTLELGDSALYLCASRSGSGNTIYFGEGSWLTVV.

In this sample, this clonotype turned up a few times. The chain joins TRBV20-1 to TRBJ2-5, with 12 bases identical to TRBD2. In germline, CDR1 is DFQATT, CDR2 SNEGSKA (reference sequence). The CDR3 consists of 16 residues. V dropped 5 bases and J dropped 5; count of bases not matched to a gene: 12. The CDR3 spells CSAPSWTSGISETQYF. CDR3 bases: TGCAGTGCTCCCTCCTGGACTAGCGGGATATCCGAGACCCAGTACTTC.

The chain combines TRBV7-9 with TRBJ2-3, with D unclear. Looked up from germline, CDR1 is SEHNR and CDR2 is FQNEAQ (reference sequence). The CDR3 covers 13 residues. The germline V and J ends were trimmed by 0 bases and 10 bases, with 11 bases remaining between them. The CDR3 loop reads CASSLAGYPAQYF. The DNA for the CDR3 is TGTGCCAGCAGCTTAGCGGGGTATCCAGCGCAGTATTTT.

This clonotype was counted only a few times. This chain links TRBV10-3 with TRBJ2-5; the match to TRBD1 covers 9 bases. V shed 0 bases, J shed 5 bases, and the junction held 7 bases outside the gene matches. This CDR3 spans 16 amino acids. Per germline, CDR1 ENHRY and CDR2 SYGVKD. The CDR3, as DNA: TGTGCCATCAGTGAGTCGGTACAGGGGGCAAAGGAGACCCAGTACTTC. This sequence encodes CAISESVQGAKETQYF.

This clonotype has more than one count but fewer than ten. The V gene is TRBV7-2, the J gene TRBJ2-7, with 15 positions matching TRBD2. The CDR3 is made up of 16 amino acids. After removal of 2 bases from V and 5 bases from J, the junction contained 4 bases not matched to a gene. The V gene's germline CDR1 is SGHTA and CDR2 FQGNSA. The CDR3 reads CASSLTGTSGRNEQYF. The CDR3 DNA is TGTGCCAGCAGCTTAACAGGGACTAGCGGGAGGAACGAGCAGTACTTC.

J is TRBJ2-3 and V is TRBV15, with 10 positions matching TRBD1. The ends lost 0 bases at V and 9 bases at J; junction bases unmatched: 12. In germline, CDR1 is LNHNV, CDR2 YYDKDF (reference sequence). The CDR3 totals 17 residues. For the CDR3, the DNA is TGTGCCACCAGCAGAGACGCTGGACAGGGGGTTTCATACACGCAGTATTTT. Translated: CATSRDAGQGVSYTQYF. Drawing the rest from reference TRBV15 and TRBJ2-3, the complete variable domain is DAMVIQNPRYQVTQFGKPVTLSCSQTLNHNVMYWYQQKSSQAPKLLFHYYDKDFNNEADTPDNFQSRRPNTSFCFLDIRSPGLGDTAMYLCATSRDAGQGVSYTQYFGPGTRLTVL.

The rearrangement links TRBV5-1 to TRBJ1-1, with D hard to call. V gave up 0 bases and J gave up 1 base, with 7 bases separating them. Germline V gene data show CDR1 as SGHRS and CDR2 as YFSETQ. This CDR3 has 14 amino acids. CDR3 sequence reads: CASSLGHPNTEAFF. DNA of the CDR3: TGCGCCAGCAGCTTGGGGCACCCGAACACTGAAGCTTTCTTT.

The chain couples TRBV6-4 to TRBJ1-1; TRBD1 matches at 12 bases. This CDR3 comprises 17 residues. Germline assignment: CDR1 MRHNA and CDR2 SNTAGT. The trim removed 3 bases at V and 3 bases at J, leaving 8 bases unmatched. The CDR3 DNA reads as TGTGCCAGCAGTGAGACCGGGACAGGGGGCTTGGACACTGAAGCTTTCTTT. Translated, it gives CASSETGTGGLDTEAFF.

The gene calls are TRBV3-1 and TRBJ1-1; D not resolved. CDR1 and CDR2 (germline): LGHDT, YNNKEL (reference sequence). V lost 5 bases and J lost 0, with 16 bases in between. There are 16 residues in the CDR3. CDR3 in amino acids: CASSTGSGPLNTEAFF. Here the CDR3 DNA reads TGTGCCAGCAGCACCGGGTCAGGCCCCTTGAACACTGAAGCTTTCTTT.

The chain carries TRBV7-2 and TRBJ1-1; 8 positions match TRBD1. Looked up from germline, CDR1 is SGHTA and CDR2 is FQGNSA. The CDR3 runs 14 residues. V shed 4 bases, J shed 11 bases, and the junction held 12 bases outside the gene matches. The CDR3 loop reads CASSSKTGAGRAFF. The CDR3 DNA reads TGTGCCAGCAGCTCCAAGACAGGGGCGGGTCGGGCTTTCTTT.

Only a few counts were recorded for this clonotype. The CDR3 bases are TGTGCCAGCAGCCCCCGCGGGGATCGGGCCTACGAGCAGTACTTC. It is translated as CASSPRGDRAYEQYF. V is TRBV9 and J is TRBJ2-7, with TRBD2 as a possible D gene (6 bases). This CDR3 comprises 15 residues. The germline V and J ends were trimmed by 4 bases and 2 bases, with 16 bases remaining between them. Per germline, CDR1 SGDLS and CDR2 YYNGEE.

The chain is built from TRBV6-5 and TRBJ2-7; the match to TRBD1 covers 8 bases. This CDR3 has 16 amino acids. CDR1 and CDR2 from the germline V gene are MNHEY and SVGAGI. Losses at the gene ends were 2 bases for V and 7 bases for J; bases not matched to a gene: 13. This chain's CDR3 is CASSYQGTGGAWEQYF. CDR3 DNA sequence: TGTGCCAGCAGTTACCAAGGGACAGGCGGGGCGTGGGAGCAGTACTTC.

The chain is built from TRBV4-1 and TRBJ1-5; D unresolved. The germline V gene encodes CDR1 MGHRA and CDR2 YSYEKL. CDR3 length: 18 amino acids. V lost 1 base, J lost 0 bases, and 16 bases lay in between. CDR3 nucleotides: TGCGCCAGCAGCCAAGGCCTCCTGGGGTTTTATAGCAATCAGCCCCAGCATTTT. It is translated as CASSQGLLGFYSNQPQHF.

In DNA form, the CDR3 reads TGTGCCAGCAGGCCCGGGACTAGCTTTGGGGAGCAGTTCTTC. Translated: CASRPGTSFGEQFF. This rearrangement joins TRBV2 to TRBJ2-1, with 9 bases that match TRBD2. The V segment lost 6 bases and the J segment 10 bases; nucleotides outside the gene matches: 10. The CDR3 extends over 14 amino acids. CDR1 and CDR2 from the germline V gene are SNHLY and FYNNEI.

This clonotype was detected a few times. This chain joins TRBV4-3 and TRBJ1-2; D ambiguous. Trimming shortened V by 6 bases and J by 2 bases, and 10 bases separated the two germline ends. Germline assignment: CDR1 LGHNA and CDR2 YSLEER. There are 13 residues in the CDR3. CDR3 sequence: CASRSLGNYGYTF. DNA for the CDR3: TGCGCCAGCAGATCTTTGGGGAACTATGGCTACACCTTC.

This clonotype was counted a few times. The V gene is TRBV20-1, the J gene TRBJ1-2; TRBD1 is a possible D gene (5 bases). V lost 1 base and J lost 7, with 16 bases in between. Germline values: CDR1 DFQATT, CDR2 SNEGSKA (reference sequence). The CDR3 covers 14 residues. CDR3 sequence reads: CSARGPQTVTGYTF. DNA of the CDR3: TGCAGTGCTAGAGGGCCCCAGACAGTAACTGGCTACACCTTC.